What follows are 25 T cell receptor beta chains derived from one specimen sequenced in a study of blood T cell repertoires in COVID-19 (dated by TCRdb to about 2020). Library prep was done by the immunoSEQ multiplex PCR assay. TCRdb mirrors the immuneACCESS table, restricted to in-frame sequences. Some clones are absent from its copies; in checked studies, under half trace to an unresolved V gene, and the reason for the others is unknown. The sample includes 150,000 or so clones, with over 70% observed a single time. Clones ranked in the top ten supply approximately 12% of the sample. The specimen sequenced was PBMCs or T cells enriched from blood (not recorded which). The origin of the receptors is a woman aged 55-69 years who had recovered from COVID-19.

V gene TRBV9 combines with J gene TRBJ1-2; D not resolved. Trimming shortened V by 2 bases and J by 0 bases, and 11 bases separated the two germline ends. Germline CDR1 reads SGDLS; CDR2 reads YYNGEE. CDR3 length: 15 residues. CDR3 amino acids: CASSVRPLANYGYTF. CDR3 DNA sequence: TGTGCCAGCAGCGTTCGGCCCCTAGCTAACTATGGCTACACCTTC.

This clone has only a few counts. The chain combines TRBV6-6 with TRBJ1-5; D is possibly TRBD1 (6 bases). V was clipped by 5 bases and J by 3 bases, with 8 bases between them. This CDR3 has 13 residues. CDR1 is MNHNY, CDR2 SVGAGI, per germline (reference sequence). CDR3 in DNA: TGTGCCAGCAGTGACAGGATCAATCAGCCCCAGCATTTT. Protein product: CASSDRINQPQHF.

The chain recombines TRBV3-1 (or the pseudogene TRBV3-2) with TRBJ2-5, with D possibly TRBD2 on 5 matching bases. Germline V lookup: CDR1 LGHDT, CDR2 YNNKEL (reference sequence). The CDR3 spans 13 residues. V was shortened by 4 bases and J by 4 bases, with 10 bases between the two germline ends. The CDR3 loop is CASSPSRGETQYF. The DNA of the CDR3 is TGTGCCAGCAGCCCCTCCCGGGGAGAGACCCAGTACTTC.

The chain combines TRBV5-1 with TRBJ1-1, with D tentatively TRBD1 (5 bases). Trimming stripped 1 base from V and 4 bases from J, with 8 bases between. CDR1 is SGHRS and CDR2 is YFSETQ in the germline V gene. The CDR3 consists of 13 residues. The CDR3 nucleotides read TGCGCCAGCAGCTTGACAGGATTCACTGAAGCTTTCTTT. It yields the protein CASSLTGFTEAFF.

This clone was recorded once. This CDR3 is CASSHRGLEYNEQFF. CDR3 DNA: TGTGCCAGCAGCCACAGGGGGCTGGAGTACAATGAGCAGTTCTTC. The chain links TRBV7-2 to TRBJ2-1; the match to TRBD1 covers 9 bases. The CDR3 runs to 15 residues. Losses at the gene ends were 5 bases for V and 4 bases for J; bases not matched to a gene: 6. The germline CDR1 and CDR2 sequences are SGHTA and FQGNSA.

The chain links TRBV19 to TRBJ2-5; tentative D call: TRBD1 (5 bases). The germline V and J ends were trimmed by 6 bases and 5 bases, with 19 bases remaining between them. The CDR3 runs 15 residues. Germline V gene lookup returns CDR1 LNHDA and CDR2 SQIVND (reference sequence). DNA of the CDR3: TGTGCCAGTAGCGAGCCTGGGGCCTTAAGGGAGACCCAGTACTTC. Protein: CASSEPGALRETQYF.

The rearrangement joins TRBV11-2 to TRBJ1-4; D call uncertain. The CDR3 consists of 16 residues. Trimming left V 1 base short and J 0 bases short, with 9 bases between. CDR1 is SGHAT, CDR2 FQNNGV, per germline. CDR3 sequence reads: CASSLAAVPTNEKLFF. The CDR3, as DNA: TGTGCCAGCAGCTTAGCTGCGGTTCCAACTAATGAAAAACTGTTTTTT.

V usage is TRBV6-5 and J usage is TRBJ1-5; weak D call: TRBD1 (6 bases). The CDR3 is 15 amino acids. Germline loops: CDR1 MNHEY, CDR2 SVGAGI. Trimming took off 4 bases at V and 6 bases at J, with 16 bases between the two ends. The CDR3 protein is CASSSTGSASQPQHF. The CDR3 region has the DNA TGTGCCAGCAGTTCGACAGGATCGGCTAGTCAGCCCCAGCATTTT.

J is TRBJ2-2 and V is TRBV6-5; D unclear. Germline CDR1 and CDR2: MNHEY and SVGAGI. Trimming removed 6 bases from V and 7 bases from J, with 18 bases in between. The CDR3 has 15 residues. CDR3 region: CASRGLADWIGELFF. The DNA of the CDR3 is TGTGCCAGCAGAGGATTAGCCGACTGGATCGGGGAGCTGTTTTTT.

This clone was seen a handful of times. The chain combines TRBV30 with TRBJ2-5; a possible D gene is TRBD2 (6 bases). V dropped 4 bases and J dropped 3 bases, with 15 bases sitting between them. Germline CDR1 reads GTSNPN; CDR2 reads SVGIG (reference sequence). The CDR3 covers 14 residues. The CDR3 region has the DNA TGTGCCTGGAAGGTGGGACTGCCGGAAGAGACCCAGTACTTC. This encodes CAWKVGLPEETQYF.

The genes are TRBV4-2 and TRBJ2-7, with D possibly matching TRBD2 (5 bases). V was trimmed by 0 bases and J by 2 bases, leaving 14 bases between them. The CDR3 has 16 amino acids. Germline CDR1 is LGHNA and CDR2 is YNFKEQ. The chain's CDR3 is CASSQDPPGVAYEQYF. In DNA form, the CDR3 reads TGTGCCAGCAGCCAAGACCCGCCCGGGGTGGCCTACGAGCAGTACTTC.

The V call is TRBV27, the J call TRBJ2-5, with D perhaps TRBD1 (6 bases). The CDR3 length is 17 residues. CDR1 is MNHEY and CDR2 is SMNVEV in the germline V gene (reference sequence). Trimming removed 5 bases from V and 3 bases from J, with 22 bases in between. The DNA for the CDR3 is TGTGCCAGCAGTCCGTCCCGGACAGTCCAACCCGAAGAGACCCAGTACTTC. Its protein is CASSPSRTVQPEETQYF.

J is TRBJ1-2 and V is TRBV7-9; D is unresolved. Trimming removed 5 bases from V and 2 bases from J, with 6 bases in between. CDR1 is SEHNR, CDR2 FQNEAQ, per germline (reference sequence). The CDR3 consists of 12 residues. As DNA, the CDR3 is TGTGCCAGCAGCCCCGTGAACTATGGCTACACCTTC. This gives the protein CASSPVNYGYTF.

The rearrangement links TRBV29-1 to TRBJ2-7; possible D gene TRBD1, 7 bases. This CDR3 is built from 15 residues. The ends were cut back, 1 base at V and 3 bases at J, with 16 bases in the middle. Germline V gene lookup returns CDR1 SQVTM and CDR2 ANQGSEA. The CDR3 here is CSVEGTTGAGYEQYF. The CDR3 region has the DNA TGCAGCGTTGAAGGGACTACAGGGGCAGGCTACGAGCAGTACTTC.

The rearrangement uses TRBV7-2 and TRBJ1-5, with D possibly being TRBD1 (5 bases). The germline CDR1 and CDR2 sequences are SGHTA and FQGNSA. The CDR3 is made up of 13 amino acids. Trimming shortened V by 3 bases and J by 5 bases, and 8 bases separated the two germline ends. CDR3 protein: CASSFTGDQPQHF. The CDR3 bases are TGTGCCAGCAGCTTTACGGGGGATCAGCCCCAGCATTTT.

This clone was counted a single time. V usage is TRBV25-1 and J usage is TRBJ2-1; D not certain. Germline CDR1 MGHDK, CDR2 SYGVNS. V lost 5 bases to trimming and J lost 6 bases, with 11 bases between them. This CDR3 has 13 residues. The CDR3: CASSSHFPNEQFF. The CDR3 region has the DNA TGTGCCAGCAGTTCCCACTTCCCCAATGAGCAGTTCTTC.

This chain links TRBV6-5 with TRBJ1-2; maybe TRBD1 (6 bases). The CDR3 totals 14 residues. Germline V lookup: CDR1 MNHEY, CDR2 SVGAGI. V was cut by 7 bases and J by 4 bases, with 16 bases left in between. The CDR3 region has the DNA TGTGCCAGCACCCCACAGGGATCATCCTATGGCTACACCTTC. It encodes CASTPQGSSYGYTF.

This chain links TRBV21-1 with TRBJ1-4; TRBD1 reflects the table's D call only, with no check against the DNA. TRBV21-1 is shown as a pseudogene. This CDR3 has 16 residues. CDR3 DNA sequence: TGTGCCAGCAGCAAAGAGGACAGAGCAACTAATGAAAAACTGTTTTTT. Protein product: CASSKEDRATNEKLFF.

This chain joins TRBV3-1 (or the pseudogene TRBV3-2) and TRBJ1-1; D ambiguous. The germline CDR1 and CDR2 sequences are LGHDT and YNNKEL (reference sequence). V was cut by 4 bases and J by 1 base, with 7 bases left in between. The CDR3 covers 13 residues. CDR3 DNA: TGTGCCAGCAGCCTGCGGGAGAACACTGAAGCTTTCTTT. This sequence encodes CASSLRENTEAFF.

CDR3 nucleotide sequence: TGTGCCAGCAGTGAATACAGGACAGACTTCTATGGCTACACCTTC. Encoded protein: CASSEYRTDFYGYTF. V usage is TRBV25-1 and J usage is TRBJ1-2; TRBD1 might be the D (6 bases). The CDR3 runs to 15 residues. The germline V gene encodes CDR1 MGHDK and CDR2 SYGVNS. Trimming left V 0 bases short and J 4 bases short, with 12 bases between.

The gene calls are TRBV5-1 and TRBJ2-1; 10 bases match TRBD2. Germline CDR1 reads SGHRS; CDR2 reads YFSETQ. CDR3 size: 15 residues. With 6 bases clipped from V and 0 bases from J, the junction kept 3 bases outside the gene matches. The CDR3: CASTVAGGSYNEQFF. The CDR3 nucleotides read TGCGCCAGCACCGTAGCGGGGGGCTCCTACAATGAGCAGTTCTTC.

The chain combines TRBV30 with TRBJ1-6; D gene uncertain. Germline V lookup: CDR1 GTSNPN, CDR2 SVGIG (reference sequence). Trimming took off 2 bases at V and 7 bases at J, with 6 bases between the two ends. The CDR3 length is 12 residues. The DNA of the CDR3 is TGTGCCTGGAGTTCGGGAAATTCACCCCTCCACTTT. Encoded protein: CAWSSGNSPLHF.

The chain links TRBV7-9 to TRBJ1-3; the D is unclear. Germline CDR1 is SEHNR and CDR2 is FQNEAQ (reference sequence). This CDR3 spans 14 amino acids. Trimming stripped 8 bases from V and 0 bases from J, with 11 bases between. The CDR3 sequence is CASRGDSSGNTIYF. For the CDR3, the DNA is TGTGCCAGCCGCGGGGATAGCTCTGGAAACACCATATATTTT.

The chain carries TRBV6-6 and TRBJ1-1, with 8 positions matching TRBD1. The CDR3 is 16 amino acids. From germline, CDR1 is MNHNY and CDR2 SVGAGI (reference sequence). The V and J ends lost 5 bases and 3 bases, in that order; junction bases with no gene match: 11. CDR3 bases: TGTGCCAGCAGTAGCAATTGGGGACAGGAGGACACTGAAGCTTTCTTT. Protein product: CASSSNWGQEDTEAFF.

In this sample, this clone turned up once. The genes are TRBV18 and TRBJ2-1; 9 nucleotides match TRBD2. CDR3 length equals 15 residues. The germline V gene encodes CDR1 KGHSH and CDR2 LQKENI. J was trimmed by 10 bases and V by 2 bases; bases with no gene match: 9. This CDR3 is CASSPGIAGALEQFF. The CDR3 region has the DNA TGTGCCAGCTCACCAGGAATAGCGGGAGCCCTCGAGCAGTTCTTC.